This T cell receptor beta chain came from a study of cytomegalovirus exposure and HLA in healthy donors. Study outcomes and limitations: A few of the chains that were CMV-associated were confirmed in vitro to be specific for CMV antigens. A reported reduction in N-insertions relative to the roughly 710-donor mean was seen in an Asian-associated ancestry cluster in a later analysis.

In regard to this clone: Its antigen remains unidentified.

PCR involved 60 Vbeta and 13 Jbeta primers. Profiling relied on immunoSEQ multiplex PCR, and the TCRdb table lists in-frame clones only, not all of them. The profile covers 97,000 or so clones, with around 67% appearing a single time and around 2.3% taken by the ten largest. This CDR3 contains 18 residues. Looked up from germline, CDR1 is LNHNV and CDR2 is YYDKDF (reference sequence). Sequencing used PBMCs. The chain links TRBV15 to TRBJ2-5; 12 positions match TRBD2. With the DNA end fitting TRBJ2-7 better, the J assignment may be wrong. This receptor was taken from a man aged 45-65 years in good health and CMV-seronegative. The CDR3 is CATSRELAGGAGGYEQYF. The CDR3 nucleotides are TGTGCCACCAGCAGAGAACTAGCGGGAGGTGCGGGGGGCTACGAGCAGTACTTC.